This TCR beta chain was identified in a study of cytotoxic CD8 clonotypes in ibrutinib-treated CLL. Study results and limitations: Stable or contracted on treatment, public clonotypes were also uncommon. Clonality increased with ibrutinib response but returned toward baseline at progression.

This CDR3 spans 11 amino acids. Germline V CDR1 and CDR2: SGHAT, FQNNGV. Trimming removed 5 bases from V and 3 bases from J, with 5 bases in between. The intended depth for sequencing was 1 in 200,000 to 1 in 1 million T cells. Some clones are missing from TCRdb's copy, which holds only in-frame ones; the method was immunoSEQ multiplex PCR. This sample has 50,000 or so clones; 57% occur once, and the top ten carry 28%. A note on this clone: Antigen unknown. Different DNA sequences within this sample yield the same CDR3.

The rearrangement uses TRBV11-2 and TRBJ2-7; D gene unclear. Material: PBMCs, obtained after 24 months of ibrutinib treatment. This TCR came from a human donor with chronic lymphocytic leukemia. The CDR3 protein is CASSANYEQYF. The DNA of the CDR3 is TGTGCCAGCAGCGCCAACTACGAGCAGTACTTC.